This T cell receptor beta chain was identified during a study of blood T cell repertoires in COVID-19. Study-wide context: T cells, B-cell-depleted T cells, or PBMCs provided the cDNA or gDNA that served as material.

Clones were sequenced by immunoSEQ multiplex PCR, and TCRdb holds only the in-frame ones, with some missing. The sample has about 150,000 clones, 75% to 90% seen once; the top ten hold under 0.75%. Germline assignment: CDR1 KGHDR and CDR2 SFDVKD. The CDR3 contains 16 residues. V lost 3 bases and J lost 3; bases outside the gene matches: 8. This clone appeared a single time. The specimen was peripheral blood. The sequence was collected from a man in his sixties with acute or convalescent COVID-19. The gene calls are TRBV24-1 and TRBJ2-7; 9 nucleotides agree with TRBD2. Here the CDR3 reads CATSDAGTSSFYEQYF. In DNA, the CDR3 is TGTGCCACCAGTGATGCCGGGACTAGCAGCTTCTACGAGCAGTACTTC.